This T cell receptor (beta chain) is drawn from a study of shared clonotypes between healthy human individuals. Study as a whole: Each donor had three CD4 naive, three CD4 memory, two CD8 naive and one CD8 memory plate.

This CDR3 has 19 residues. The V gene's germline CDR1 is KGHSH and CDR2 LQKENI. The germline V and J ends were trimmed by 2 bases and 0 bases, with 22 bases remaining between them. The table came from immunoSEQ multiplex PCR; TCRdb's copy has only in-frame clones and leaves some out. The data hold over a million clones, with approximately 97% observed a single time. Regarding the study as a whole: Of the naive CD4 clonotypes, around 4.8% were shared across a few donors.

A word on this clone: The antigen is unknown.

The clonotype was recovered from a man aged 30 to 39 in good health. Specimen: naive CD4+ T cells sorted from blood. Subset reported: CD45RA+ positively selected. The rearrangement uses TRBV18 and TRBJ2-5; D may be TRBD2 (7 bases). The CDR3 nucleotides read TGTGCCAGCTCACCATTACCAGGGGCTAGCGGAAGGTACCAAGAGACCCAGTACTTC. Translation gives CASSPLPGASGRYQETQYF.